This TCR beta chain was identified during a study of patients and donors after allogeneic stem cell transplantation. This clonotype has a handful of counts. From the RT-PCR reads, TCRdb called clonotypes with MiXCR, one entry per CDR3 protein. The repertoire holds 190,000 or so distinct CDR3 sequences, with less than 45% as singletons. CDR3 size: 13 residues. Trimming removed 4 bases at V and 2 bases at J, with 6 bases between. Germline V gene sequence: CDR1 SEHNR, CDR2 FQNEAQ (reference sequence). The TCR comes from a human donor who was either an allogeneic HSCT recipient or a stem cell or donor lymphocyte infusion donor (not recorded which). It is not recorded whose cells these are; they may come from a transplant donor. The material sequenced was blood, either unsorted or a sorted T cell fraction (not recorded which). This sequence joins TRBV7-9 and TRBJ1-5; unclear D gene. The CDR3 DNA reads TGTGCCAGCAGCTCCTTAGGCAATCAGCCCCAGCATTTT. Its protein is CASSSLGNQPQHF.